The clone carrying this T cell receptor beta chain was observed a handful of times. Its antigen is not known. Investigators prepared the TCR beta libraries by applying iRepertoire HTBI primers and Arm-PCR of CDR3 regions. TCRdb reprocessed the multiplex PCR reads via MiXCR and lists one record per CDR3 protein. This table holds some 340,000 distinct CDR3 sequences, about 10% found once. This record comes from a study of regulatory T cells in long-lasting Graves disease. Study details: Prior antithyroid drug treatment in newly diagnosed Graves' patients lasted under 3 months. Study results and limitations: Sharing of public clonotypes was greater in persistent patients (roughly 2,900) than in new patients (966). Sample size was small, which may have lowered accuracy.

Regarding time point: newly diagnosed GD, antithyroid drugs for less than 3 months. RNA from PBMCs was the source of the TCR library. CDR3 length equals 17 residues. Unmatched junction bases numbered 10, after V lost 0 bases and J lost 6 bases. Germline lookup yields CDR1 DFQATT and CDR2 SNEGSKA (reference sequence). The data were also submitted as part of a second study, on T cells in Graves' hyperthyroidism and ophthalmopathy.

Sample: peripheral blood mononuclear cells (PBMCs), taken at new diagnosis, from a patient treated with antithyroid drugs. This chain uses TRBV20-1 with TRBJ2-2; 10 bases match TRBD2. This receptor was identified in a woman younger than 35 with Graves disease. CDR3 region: CSARDLRTSGRSGELFF. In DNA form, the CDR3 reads TGCAGTGCTAGAGATCTCCGGACTAGCGGTCGGTCCGGGGAGCTGTTTTTT.